The entry below describes one T cell receptor beta chain. Its antigen is unknown. These data belong to a study of cytomegalovirus exposure and HLA in healthy donors. General study points: According to the study, around 150 TCR beta chains were cytomegalovirus-associated. Reported performance of the classifier showed diagnosis of cytomegalovirus status with high specificity and sensitivity. In vitro experiments confirmed that a few CMV-associated chains were specific for CMV antigens.

This PCR relied on a set of 60 Vbeta primers and 13 Jbeta primers. Here immunoSEQ multiplex PCR was the method, and the copy in TCRdb shows in-frame clones only, minus some. The sample carries 300,000 or so clones, roughly four fifths recorded once. CDR3 length: 12 residues. Germline V CDR1 and CDR2: SQVTM, ANQGSEA. V shed 3 bases and J 8 bases; nucleotides not matched to a gene: 6. Nominally healthy donors provided the samples, though records likely missed some immune exposures. The source is a woman aged 40 to 50 in good health and CMV-seropositive. Material for sequencing was PBMCs. V is TRBV29-1 and J is TRBJ1-2, with TRBD1 matching 7 bases. The CDR3, as DNA: TGCAGCGTTGACAGGGGGAGTCAGGGCTACACCTTC. This encodes CSVDRGSQGYTF.